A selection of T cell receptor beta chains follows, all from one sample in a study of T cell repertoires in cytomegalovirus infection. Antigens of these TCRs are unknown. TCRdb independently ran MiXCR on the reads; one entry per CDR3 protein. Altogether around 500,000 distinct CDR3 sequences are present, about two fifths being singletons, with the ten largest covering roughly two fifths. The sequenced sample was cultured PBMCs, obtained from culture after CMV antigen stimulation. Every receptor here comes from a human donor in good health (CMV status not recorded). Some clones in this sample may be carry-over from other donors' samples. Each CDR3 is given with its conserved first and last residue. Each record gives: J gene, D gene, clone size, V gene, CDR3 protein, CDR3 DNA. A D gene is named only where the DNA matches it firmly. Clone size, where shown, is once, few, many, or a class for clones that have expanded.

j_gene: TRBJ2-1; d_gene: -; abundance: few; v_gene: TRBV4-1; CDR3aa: CASNVLAGVDEQFF; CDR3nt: TGCGCCAGCAACGTCCTCGCCGGGGTCGATGAGCAGTTCTTC
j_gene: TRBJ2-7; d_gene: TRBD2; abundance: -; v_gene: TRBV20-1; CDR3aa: CSAGGASGRYEQYF; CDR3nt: TGCAGTGCCGGGGGGGCTAGCGGGAGGTACGAGCAGTACTTC
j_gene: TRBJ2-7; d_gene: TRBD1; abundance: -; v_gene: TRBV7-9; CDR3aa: CASSFWDRSYEQYF; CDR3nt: TGTGCCAGCAGCTTCTGGGACAGGAGCTACGAGCAGTACTTC
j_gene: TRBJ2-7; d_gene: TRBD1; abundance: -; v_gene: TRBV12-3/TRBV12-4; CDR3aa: CASSADRGGEQYF; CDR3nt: TGTGCCAGCAGTGCCGACAGGGGTGGAGAGCAGTACTTC
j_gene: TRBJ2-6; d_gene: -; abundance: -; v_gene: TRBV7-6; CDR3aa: CASSPPSRANVLTF; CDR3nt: TGTGCCAGCAGCCCCCCATCCCGGGCCAACGTCCTGACTTTC
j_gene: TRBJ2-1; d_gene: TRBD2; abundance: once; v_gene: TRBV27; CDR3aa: CASSLYREGIEQFF; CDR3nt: TGTGCCAGCAGTTTATATCGGGAGGGGATTGAGCAGTTCTTC
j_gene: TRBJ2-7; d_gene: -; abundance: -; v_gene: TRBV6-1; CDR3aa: CATQYQTYEQYF; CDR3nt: TGTGCCACCCAGTACCAGACCTACGAGCAGTACTTC
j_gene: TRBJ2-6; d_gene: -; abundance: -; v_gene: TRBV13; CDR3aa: CASSSRQLAHSGANVLTF; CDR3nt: TGTGCCAGCAGCTCGAGACAGTTAGCCCACTCTGGGGCCAACGTCCTGACTTTC
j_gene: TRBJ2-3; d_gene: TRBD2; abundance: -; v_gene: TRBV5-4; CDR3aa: CASSFFAGGTDTQYF; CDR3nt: TGTGCCAGCAGCTTTTTTGCGGGAGGGACAGATACGCAGTATTTT
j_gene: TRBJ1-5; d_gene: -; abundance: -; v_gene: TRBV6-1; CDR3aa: CASSEAGAANQPQHF; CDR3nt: TGTGCCAGCAGTGAAGCGGGGGCGGCGAATCAGCCCCAGCATTTT
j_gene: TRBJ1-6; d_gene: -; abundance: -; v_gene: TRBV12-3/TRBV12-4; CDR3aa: CASSLKTFAPLHF; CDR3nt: TGTGCCAGCAGTTTAAAGACATTCGCACCCCTCCACTTT
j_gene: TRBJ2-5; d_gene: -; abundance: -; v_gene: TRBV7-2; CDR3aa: CASSLAPQTIRTQYF; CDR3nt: TGTGCCAGCAGCTTAGCCCCACAGACCATTAGGACCCAGTACTTC
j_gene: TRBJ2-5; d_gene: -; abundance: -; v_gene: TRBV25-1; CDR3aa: CASSEFKGDQETQYF; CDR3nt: TGTGCCAGCAGTGAATTCAAGGGGGACCAAGAGACCCAGTACTTC
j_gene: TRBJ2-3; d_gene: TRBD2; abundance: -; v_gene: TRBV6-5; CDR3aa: CASTRRLAGGRTDTQYF; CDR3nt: TGTGCCAGCACCCGCCGACTAGCGGGGGGACGCACAGATACGCAGTATTTT
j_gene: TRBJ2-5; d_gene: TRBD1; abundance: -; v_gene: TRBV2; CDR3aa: CASSEAGQVVQETQYF; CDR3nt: TGTGCCAGCAGTGAAGCGGGACAGGTAGTTCAAGAGACCCAGTACTTC
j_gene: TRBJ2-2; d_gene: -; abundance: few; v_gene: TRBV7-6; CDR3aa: CASSLLGLRGSGELFF; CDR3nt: TGTGCCAGCAGCTTACTTGGTCTTAGAGGCTCCGGGGAGCTGTTTTTT
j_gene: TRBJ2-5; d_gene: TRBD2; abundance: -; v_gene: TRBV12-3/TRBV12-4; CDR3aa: CASSFSGSETQYF; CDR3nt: TGTGCCAGCAGTTTTAGCGGGAGTGAGACCCAGTACTTC
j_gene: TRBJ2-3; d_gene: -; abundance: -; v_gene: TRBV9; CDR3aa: CASRKLPDTDTQYF; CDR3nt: TGTGCCAGCCGAAAGCTACCAGACACAGATACGCAGTATTTT
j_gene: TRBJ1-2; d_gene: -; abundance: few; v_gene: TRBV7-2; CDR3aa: CASSLVGGASGGYTF; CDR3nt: TGTGCCAGCAGCTTAGTGGGGGGGGCGTCTGGAGGCTACACCTTC
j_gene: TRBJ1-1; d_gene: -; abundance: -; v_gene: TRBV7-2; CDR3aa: CASSLGRFGTEAFF; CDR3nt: TGTGCCAGCAGTCTGGGAAGATTCGGCACTGAAGCTTTCTTT
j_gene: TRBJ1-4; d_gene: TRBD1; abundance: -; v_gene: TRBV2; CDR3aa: CASSWTGGLEKLFF; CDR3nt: TGTGCCAGCAGCTGGACAGGGGGATTGGAAAAACTGTTTTTT
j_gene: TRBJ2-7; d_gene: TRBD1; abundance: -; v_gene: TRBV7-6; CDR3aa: CASASTGHYEQYF; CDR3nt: TGTGCCAGCGCCTCGACAGGGCACTACGAGCAGTACTTC
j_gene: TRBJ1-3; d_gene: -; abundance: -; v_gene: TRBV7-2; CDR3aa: CASSLNAGNTIYF; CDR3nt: TGTGCCAGCAGCTTAAACGCGGGAAACACCATATATTTT
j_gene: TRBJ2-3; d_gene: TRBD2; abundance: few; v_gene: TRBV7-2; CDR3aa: CASSSFPYPLAGGTDTQYF; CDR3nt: TGTGCCAGCAGCTCCTTCCCCTATCCCCTAGCGGGGGGCACAGATACGCAGTATTTT